This T cell receptor (beta chain) was observed in a study of Graves' ophthalmopathy and Graves' hyperthyroidism. Amplification from RNA transcripts yielded the TCR beta CDR3 regions. RT-PCR in the first round used HTBI primers; a second-round multiplex PCR followed. TCRdb re-derived calls from the multiplex PCR reads in MiXCR, one entry per CDR3 protein. The sample yields about 480,000 distinct CDR3 sequences, about 15% seen once. Ten or more counts support this clonotype. Sequenced input: blood. The receptor's source is a woman in her thirties with Graves' ophthalmopathy.

CDR3 protein: CSASGSHIQYF. CDR3 in DNA: TGCAGTGCTAGTGGCAGTCACATTCAGTACTTC. The rearrangement joins TRBV20-1 to TRBJ2-4, with D unresolved. The V gene's germline CDR1 is DFQATT and CDR2 SNEGSKA (reference sequence). The CDR3 length is 11 residues. V gave up 3 bases and J gave up 8 bases, with 8 bases separating them.